The rows below give T cell receptor beta chains drawn from one sample of a study of blood T cells in healthy people across ages. A single record per CDR3 protein comes from TCRdb applying MiXCR to the 5' RACE reads. There are approximately 900,000 distinct CDR3 sequences in the sample; roughly 48% occur only once, and 13% lies in the top ten. Sequencing was carried out using blood. These receptors were taken from a man aged 25 to 45 in good health. Each CDR3 is given with its conserved first and last residue. The size of a clone is reported for some rows only, either as once, few or many, or as a class for expanded clones.

j_call clone_size v_call cdr3_aa
TRBJ2-1 . TRBV10-3 CAISESGGGAGEQFF
. once TRBV27 CVSSSAGIYETQYF
TRBJ2-5 many TRBV7-3 CASGQGAQETQYF
TRBJ1-6 . TRBV12-3/TRBV12-4 CASSPQGQVNSPLHF
TRBJ2-7 . TRBV5-6 CAGSLMGQGPYEQYF
TRBJ2-7 . TRBV3-1 CASSKSSGGVGSYEQYF
TRBJ2-1 few TRBV4-1 CASSQDPQGYEQFF
TRBJ2-1 . TRBV7-2 CASSLTAQFYNEQFF
TRBJ2-7 few TRBV10-3 CAISEPGGRTNSYEQYF
TRBJ1-1 . TRBV12-3/TRBV12-4 CASSLAQGYAEAFF
TRBJ2-3 few TRBV28 CASSRRANNADTQYF
TRBJ1-4 . TRBV6-5 CASSLTGRATNEKLFF
TRBJ1-2 . TRBV29-1 CSVDPGTGSYGYTF
. few TRBV7-9 CASSLASGGFYEQYF
TRBJ1-1 once TRBV18 CASSPTNSGNTEAFF
TRBJ1-2 . TRBV12-1 CANSTLRDRRVFGYTF
TRBJ2-1 . TRBV4-1 CASSQVGPGQVHEQFF
TRBJ2-3 . TRBV29-1 CSVDRPSADTQYF
TRBJ2-2 . TRBV6-5 CASSYSIGGELFF
TRBJ2-3 . TRBV7-9 CASSLRATSGGADTQYF
TRBJ2-1 . TRBV29-1 CSVAVGSGYNEQFF
TRBJ1-1 few TRBV5-1 CASSLEGARAEAFF
TRBJ1-5 . TRBV27 CASTTGIGNQPQHF
TRBJ2-7 few TRBV15 CATSRDSSLIDQYF
TRBJ2-7 many TRBV5-1 CASSPGSSEQYF
TRBJ2-1 . TRBV7-8 CASSRIAGDIDNEQFF
TRBJ1-2 . TRBV29-1 CSVVTEADYGYTF
TRBJ2-3 many TRBV7-2 CASSQTTGGASDTQYF
TRBJ2-3 . TRBV3-1 CASSQLRTDRTDTQYF
TRBJ2-7 . TRBV12-3/TRBV12-4 CASSPAGLPYEQYF
TRBJ1-1 . TRBV24-1 CATRVGGHSTEAFF
TRBJ2-3 . TRBV12-3/TRBV12-4 CASSLGGAEDTRYF
TRBJ2-1 . TRBV25-1 CASSEFNRDNEQFF
TRBJ2-1 . TRBV6-2/TRBV6-3 CASVPLGRGGYEQFF
TRBJ1-2 . TRBV7-9 CASSWTDRGYTF
TRBJ1-1 . TRBV7-9 CASSWTGDGTEAFF
TRBJ2-7 . TRBV18 CASSPPGGGAYNEQYF
TRBJ2-1 . TRBV6-1 CASSPTHNEQFF
TRBJ2-6 . TRBV7-8 CASSWTSAGANVLTF
TRBJ2-1 . TRBV7-9 CASSLARGGMYNEQFF
TRBJ2-3 . TRBV28 CASSLLGGLSTDTQYF
TRBJ2-4 few TRBV2 CATIGQGGNIQYF
TRBJ2-1 few TRBV20-1 CSARDFGLAGPYNEQFF
TRBJ2-5 . TRBV3-1 CTSSRRQLQETQYF
TRBJ2-1 once TRBV6-1 CASSEGRGIYNEQFF